This T cell receptor beta chain was sequenced in a study of blood T cell repertoires in COVID-19. At the level of the study: The United States, Italy and Spain provided the acute and convalescent COVID-19 samples. PBMCs, B-cell-depleted T cells, or T cells provided the cDNA or gDNA that made up the material.

Per the germline V gene, CDR1 is LNHDA and CDR2 is SQIVND (reference sequence). V was shortened by 5 bases and J by 6 bases, with 10 bases between the two germline ends. The CDR3 length is 13 residues. Authors' analysis steps: Reference gene primers were amplified, and this amplification served to estimate nucleated cell counts. The assay was immunoSEQ multiplex PCR, and TCRdb's table has in-frame clones only and misses some. V and J calls and clone size follow that table, whereas D and trimming were derived from the DNA. Of 85,000 to 110,000 clones listed, nearly 90% are singletons. Sequenced sample: peripheral blood. This TCR derives from a man between 50 and 59 years old in a cohort sampled during active COVID-19. The chain uses TRBV19 and TRBJ2-2; D unclear. The CDR3 DNA sequence: TGTGCCAGTAGTCCCCAACAGTCCGGGGAGCTGTTTTTT. Translating it yields CASSPQQSGELFF.